This TCR beta chain appears in the sequencing data of a study of blood T cell repertoires in COVID-19 (dated by TCRdb to 2019 to 2021). As for the study more broadly: The collaborator samples originated in the United States, Italy and Spain and spanned the acute and convalescent phases of COVID-19. Where available, HLA class I and class II types were taken from metadata supplied by the sample provider and were not determined by assay-based typing. A freely available public database, intended as a resource for researchers studying the immune response to SARS-CoV-2, is where the repertoires were released. Samples came from the ongoing ImmuneRACE study (first 160 participants) plus 1,254 subjects from 6 global collaborators. Deeply sampled blood TCRbeta repertoires from subjects exposed to, actively infected with, or recovered from COVID-19 were included in the dataset. Nearly every sample came with metadata listing a de-identified subject ID, COVID-19 status, age in years and sex. The material from the prospective study consisted of cDNA or gDNA derived from T cells, B-cell-depleted T cells, or PBMCs.

In Seattle, one collaborating source enrolled patients while the infection was active and tracked those patients longitudinally over the course of disease. Collaborating institutions collected whole blood in K2EDTA tubes following their own protocols. Collaborator samples were shipped for TCRbeta analysis as frozen whole blood, isolated PBMCs, or DNA extracted from either sample type. Spanning cysteine to phenylalanine, the CDR3 consists of 14 amino acids. Only the CDR3 portion is preserved as DNA: 42 bases, with reading frame beginning at the first base. V has 6 bases trimmed and J has 5 bases trimmed; junction bases matching no gene number 6. The germline V gene specifies MNHEY as CDR1 and SVGEGT as CDR2. The investigation overall reported the following: How much clinical and demographic metadata was included differed by source and by participant, and the metadata was provided uncurated.

The immunoSEQ Assay, a bias-controlled multiplex PCR, was used to amplify TCRbeta CDR3 regions from genomic DNA. The original pipeline was this. Within the assay, amplification of reference gene primers was used to estimate how many nucleated cells each sample contained. To quantify the absolute abundance of each unique TCRbeta CDR3 rearrangement, sequence reads were collapsed and filtered. For each sample, productive Simpson clonality was calculated as the square root of Simpson's diversity index over productive rearrangements. TCRdb carries this immuneACCESS record with in-frame sequences only. Its versions omit some clonotypes, under half of them owing to an unresolved V gene in the studies checked, with the rest unexplained. D and trimming were read from the DNA, whereas the V and J calls and clone size are those reported in that table. This sample lists 100,000 to 150,000 clones; roughly four fifths were detected once. The top ten hold roughly 17% of the sample.

Worth noting for this clone: Its antigen is still unknown. Qualities for individual bases were not recorded, and no much larger clone is one base off.

The origin of this receptor is a man aged 30-40 years with COVID-19, enrolled during active disease. This sequence uses TRBV6-2 or TRBV6-3 and TRBJ2-2, and TRBD2 matches 7 of the central bases. Sequenced: peripheral blood. Read as DNA, the sequence is TGTGCCAGCAGCGGCGGGGGAAAGACCGGGGAGCTGTTTTTT. Translated, this gives CASSGGGKTGELFF.